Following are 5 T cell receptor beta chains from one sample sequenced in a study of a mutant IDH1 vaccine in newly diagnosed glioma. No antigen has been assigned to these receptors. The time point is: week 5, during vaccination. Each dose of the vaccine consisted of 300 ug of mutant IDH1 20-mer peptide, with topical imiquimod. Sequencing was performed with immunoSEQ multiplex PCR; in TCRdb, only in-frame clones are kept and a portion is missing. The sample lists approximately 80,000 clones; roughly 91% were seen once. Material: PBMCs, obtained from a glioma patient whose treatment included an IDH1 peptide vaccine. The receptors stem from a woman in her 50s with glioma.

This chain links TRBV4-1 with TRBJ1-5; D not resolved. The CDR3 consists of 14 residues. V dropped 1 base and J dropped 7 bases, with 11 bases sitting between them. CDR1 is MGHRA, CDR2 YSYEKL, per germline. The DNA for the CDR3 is TGCGCCAGCAGCCAAGCGGAGGAGGGCCAGCCCCAGCATTTT. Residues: CASSQAEEGQPQHF.

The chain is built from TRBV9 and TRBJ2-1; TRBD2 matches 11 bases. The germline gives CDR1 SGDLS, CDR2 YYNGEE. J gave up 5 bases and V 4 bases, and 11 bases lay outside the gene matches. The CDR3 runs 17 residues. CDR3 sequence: CASSPEAGLAVNNEQFF. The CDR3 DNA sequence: TGTGCCAGCAGCCCAGAGGCGGGACTAGCGGTAAACAATGAGCAGTTCTTC.

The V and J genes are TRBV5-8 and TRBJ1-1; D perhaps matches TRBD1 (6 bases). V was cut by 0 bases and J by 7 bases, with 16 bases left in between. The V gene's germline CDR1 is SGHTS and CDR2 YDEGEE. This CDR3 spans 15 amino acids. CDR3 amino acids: CASSLEPGALSEAFF. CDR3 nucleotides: TGTGCCAGCAGCTTGGAGCCGGGGGCGCTCAGTGAAGCTTTCTTT.

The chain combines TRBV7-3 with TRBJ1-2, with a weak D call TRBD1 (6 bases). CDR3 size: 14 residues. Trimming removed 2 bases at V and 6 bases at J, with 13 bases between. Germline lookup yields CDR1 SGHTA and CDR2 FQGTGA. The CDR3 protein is CASSLSGTSDGYTF. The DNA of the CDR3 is TGTGCCAGCAGCTTATCTGGGACATCCGATGGCTACACCTTC.

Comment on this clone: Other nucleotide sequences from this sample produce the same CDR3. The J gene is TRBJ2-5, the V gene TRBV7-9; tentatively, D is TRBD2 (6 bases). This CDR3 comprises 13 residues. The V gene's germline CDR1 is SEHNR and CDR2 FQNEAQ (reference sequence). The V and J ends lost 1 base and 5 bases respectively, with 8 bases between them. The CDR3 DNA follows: TGTGCCAGCAGCTTAGTAGGAGGGGAGACCCAGTACTTC. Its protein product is CASSLVGGETQYF.